This T cell receptor beta chain was retrieved from a study of blood T cell repertoires in COVID-19 (dated by TCRdb to the early 2020s). Regarding the study in general: The collaborator samples originated in the United States, Italy and Spain and spanned the acute and convalescent phases of COVID-19. The prospective study material was composed of cDNA or gDNA derived from T cells, B-cell-depleted T cells, or PBMCs. Sample metadata almost always included a de-identified subject ID, COVID-19 status, age in years and sex. Where HLA class I and class II types were available, the types were taken from metadata supplied by the sample provider, not from assay-based typing. Subjects who had been exposed to COVID-19, were actively infected with it, or had recovered from it provided the deeply sampled blood TCRbeta repertoires that made up the dataset. The repertoires were released in a freely available public database meant as a resource for research on the immune response to SARS-CoV-2. Samples were obtained from the ongoing ImmuneRACE study (first 160 participants) and from some 1,200 subjects provided by 6 global collaborators.

Concerning this clone: Its antigen remains undetermined. Base qualities are not provided; no much larger clone lies one nucleotide away.

Per the germline V gene (reference sequence), LGHDT is the CDR1 and YNNKEL is the CDR2. The cysteine opens and the phenylalanine closes a CDR3 of 12 amino acids. The retained sequence is limited to the CDR3, 36 bases, with the frame set at the first base. The V and J ends are trimmed by 4 bases and 6 bases, leaving 8 bases between them. A second Seattle source provided samples from volunteer blood donors who had recovered from COVID-19. Collaborating institutions collected whole blood in K2EDTA tubes following their own protocols. For TCRbeta analysis, collaborator samples were shipped as frozen whole blood, as isolated PBMCs, or as DNA extracted from either sample type. TCRbeta CDR3 regions were amplified from genomic DNA using the immunoSEQ Assay, a bias-controlled multiplex PCR. In the paper's pipeline: The number of nucleated cells in each sample was estimated by amplification of reference gene primers within the assay. To quantify the absolute abundance of each unique TCRbeta CDR3 rearrangement, sequence reads were collapsed and filtered. For each sample, productive Simpson clonality was calculated as the square root of Simpson's diversity index over productive rearrangements. In TCRdb, the immuneACCESS table is reduced to in-frame sequences with V and J assigned. These tables do not hold every clone; where another copy was compared, an unresolved V gene accounts for under half, and the others remain unexplained. That table gives V, J and clone size, and the DNA gave D and trimming. The table for this sample lists some 240,000 clones; 84% of them were counted only once. Approximately 1.5% of the sample is held by the ten biggest clonotypes.

General findings and caveats noted by the study authors: The amount of clinical and demographic metadata varied by source and participant and was provided uncurated.

In this chain, TRBV3-1 (or the pseudogene TRBV3-2) is recombined with TRBJ2-3; the D gene assignment is ambiguous. This TCR was sampled from a woman between 35 and 50 years old who had recovered from COVID-19. The sequenced sample consisted of peripheral blood. The CDR3 loop reads CASSPHQDTQYF. The nucleotide sequence is given as TGTGCCAGCAGCCCCCATCAGGATACGCAGTATTTT.